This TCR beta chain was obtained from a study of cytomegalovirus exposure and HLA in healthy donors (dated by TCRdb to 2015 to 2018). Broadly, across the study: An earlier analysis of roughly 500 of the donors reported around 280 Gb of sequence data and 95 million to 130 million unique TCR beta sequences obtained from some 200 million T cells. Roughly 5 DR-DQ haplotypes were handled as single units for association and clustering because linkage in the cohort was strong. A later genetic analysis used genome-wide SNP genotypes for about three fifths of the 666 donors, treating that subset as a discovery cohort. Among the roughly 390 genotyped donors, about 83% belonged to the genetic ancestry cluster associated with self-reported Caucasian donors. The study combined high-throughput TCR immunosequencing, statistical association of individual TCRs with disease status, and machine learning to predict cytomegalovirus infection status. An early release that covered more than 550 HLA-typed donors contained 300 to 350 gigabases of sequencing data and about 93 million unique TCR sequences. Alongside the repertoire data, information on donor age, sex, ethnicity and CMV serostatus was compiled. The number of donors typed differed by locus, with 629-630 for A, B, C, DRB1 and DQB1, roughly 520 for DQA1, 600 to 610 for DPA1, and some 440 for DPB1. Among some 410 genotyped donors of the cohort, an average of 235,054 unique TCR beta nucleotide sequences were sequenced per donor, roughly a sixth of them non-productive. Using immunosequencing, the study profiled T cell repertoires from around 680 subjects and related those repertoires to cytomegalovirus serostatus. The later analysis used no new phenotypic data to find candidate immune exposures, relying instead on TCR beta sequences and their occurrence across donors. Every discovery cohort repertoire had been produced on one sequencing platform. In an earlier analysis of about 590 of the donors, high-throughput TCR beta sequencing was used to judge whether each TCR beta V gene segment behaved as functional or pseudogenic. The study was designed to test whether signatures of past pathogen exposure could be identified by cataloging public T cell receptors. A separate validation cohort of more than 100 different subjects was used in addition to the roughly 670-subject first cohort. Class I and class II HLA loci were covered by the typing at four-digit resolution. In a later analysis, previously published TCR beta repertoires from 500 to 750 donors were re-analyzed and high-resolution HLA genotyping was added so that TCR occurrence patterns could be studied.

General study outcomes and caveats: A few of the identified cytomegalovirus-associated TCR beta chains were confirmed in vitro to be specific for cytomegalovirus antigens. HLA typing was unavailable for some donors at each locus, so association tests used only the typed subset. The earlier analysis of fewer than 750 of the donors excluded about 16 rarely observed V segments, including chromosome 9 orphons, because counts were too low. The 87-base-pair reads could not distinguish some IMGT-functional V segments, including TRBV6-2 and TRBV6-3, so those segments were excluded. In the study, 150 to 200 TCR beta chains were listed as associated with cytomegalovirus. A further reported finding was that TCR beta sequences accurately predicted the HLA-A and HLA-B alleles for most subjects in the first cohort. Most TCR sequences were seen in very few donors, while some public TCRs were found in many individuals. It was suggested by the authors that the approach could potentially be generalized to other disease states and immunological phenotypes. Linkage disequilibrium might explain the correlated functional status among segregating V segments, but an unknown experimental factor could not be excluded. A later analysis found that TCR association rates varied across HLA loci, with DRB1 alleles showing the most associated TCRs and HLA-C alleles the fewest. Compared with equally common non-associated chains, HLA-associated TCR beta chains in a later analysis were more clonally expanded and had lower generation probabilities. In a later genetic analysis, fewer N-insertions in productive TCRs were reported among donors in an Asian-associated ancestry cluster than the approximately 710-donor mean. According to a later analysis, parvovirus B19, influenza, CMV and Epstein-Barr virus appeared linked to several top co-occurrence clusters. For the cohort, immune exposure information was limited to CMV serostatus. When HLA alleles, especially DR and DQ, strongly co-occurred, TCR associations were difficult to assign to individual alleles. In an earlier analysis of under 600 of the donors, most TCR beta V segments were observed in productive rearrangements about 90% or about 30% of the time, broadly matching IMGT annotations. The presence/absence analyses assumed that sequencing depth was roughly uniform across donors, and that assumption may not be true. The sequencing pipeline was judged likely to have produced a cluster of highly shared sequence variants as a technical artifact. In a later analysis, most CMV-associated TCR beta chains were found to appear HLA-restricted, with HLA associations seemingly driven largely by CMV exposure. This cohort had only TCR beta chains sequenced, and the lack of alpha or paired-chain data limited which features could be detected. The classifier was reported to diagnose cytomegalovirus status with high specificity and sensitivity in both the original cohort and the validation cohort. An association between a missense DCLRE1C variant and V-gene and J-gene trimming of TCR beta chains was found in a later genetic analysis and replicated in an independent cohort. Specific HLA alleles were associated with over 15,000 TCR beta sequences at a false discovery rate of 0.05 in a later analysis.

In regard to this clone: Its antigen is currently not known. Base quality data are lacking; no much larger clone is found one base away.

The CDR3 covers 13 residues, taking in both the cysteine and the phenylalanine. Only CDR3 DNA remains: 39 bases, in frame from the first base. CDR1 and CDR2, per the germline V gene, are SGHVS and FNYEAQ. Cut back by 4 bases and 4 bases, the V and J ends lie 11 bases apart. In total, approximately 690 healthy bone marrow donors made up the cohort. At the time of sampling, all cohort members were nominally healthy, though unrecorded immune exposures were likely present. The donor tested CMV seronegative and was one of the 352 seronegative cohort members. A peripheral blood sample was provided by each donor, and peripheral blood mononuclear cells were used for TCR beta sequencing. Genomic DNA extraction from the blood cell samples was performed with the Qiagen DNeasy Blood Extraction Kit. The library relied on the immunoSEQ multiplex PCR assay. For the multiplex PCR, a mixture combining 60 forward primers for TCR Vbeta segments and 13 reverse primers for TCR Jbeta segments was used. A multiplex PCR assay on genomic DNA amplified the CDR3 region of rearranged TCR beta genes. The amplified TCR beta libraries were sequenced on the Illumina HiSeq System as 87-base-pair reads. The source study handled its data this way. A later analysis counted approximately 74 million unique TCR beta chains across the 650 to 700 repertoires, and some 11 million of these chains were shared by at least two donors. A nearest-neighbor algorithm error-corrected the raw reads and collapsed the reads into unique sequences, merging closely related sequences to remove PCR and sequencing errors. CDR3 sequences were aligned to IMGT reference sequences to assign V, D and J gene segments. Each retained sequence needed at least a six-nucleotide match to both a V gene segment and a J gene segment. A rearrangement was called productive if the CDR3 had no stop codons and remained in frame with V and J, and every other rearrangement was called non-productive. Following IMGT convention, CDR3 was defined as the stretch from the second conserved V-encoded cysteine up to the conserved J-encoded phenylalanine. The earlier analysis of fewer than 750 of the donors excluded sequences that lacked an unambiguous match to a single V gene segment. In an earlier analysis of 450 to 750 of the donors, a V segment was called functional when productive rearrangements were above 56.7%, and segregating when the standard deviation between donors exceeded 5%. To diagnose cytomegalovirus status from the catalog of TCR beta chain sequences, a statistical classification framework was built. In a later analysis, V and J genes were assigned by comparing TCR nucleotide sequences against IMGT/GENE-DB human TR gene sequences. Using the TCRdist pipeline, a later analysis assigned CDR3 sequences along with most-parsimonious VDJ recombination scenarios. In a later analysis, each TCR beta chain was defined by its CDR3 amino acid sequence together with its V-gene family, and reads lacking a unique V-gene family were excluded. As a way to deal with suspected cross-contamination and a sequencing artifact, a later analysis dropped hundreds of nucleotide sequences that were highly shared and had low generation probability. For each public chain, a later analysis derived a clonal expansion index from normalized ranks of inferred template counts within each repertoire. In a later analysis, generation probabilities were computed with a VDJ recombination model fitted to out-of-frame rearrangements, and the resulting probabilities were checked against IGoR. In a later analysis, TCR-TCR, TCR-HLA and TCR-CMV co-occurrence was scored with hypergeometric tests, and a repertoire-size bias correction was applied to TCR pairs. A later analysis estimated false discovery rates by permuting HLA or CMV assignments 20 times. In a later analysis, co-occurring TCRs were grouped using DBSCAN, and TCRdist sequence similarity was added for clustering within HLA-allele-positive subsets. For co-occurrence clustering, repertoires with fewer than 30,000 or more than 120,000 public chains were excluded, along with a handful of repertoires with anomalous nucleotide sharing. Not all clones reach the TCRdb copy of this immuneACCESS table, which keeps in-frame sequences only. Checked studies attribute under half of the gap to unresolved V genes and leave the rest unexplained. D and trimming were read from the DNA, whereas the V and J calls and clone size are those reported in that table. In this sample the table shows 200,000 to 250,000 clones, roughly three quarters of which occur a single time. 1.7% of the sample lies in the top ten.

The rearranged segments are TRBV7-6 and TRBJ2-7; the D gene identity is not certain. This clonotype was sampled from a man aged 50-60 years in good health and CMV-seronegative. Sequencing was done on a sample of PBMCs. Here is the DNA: TGTGCCAGCAGCTCCCATTTTTCATACGAGCAGTACTTC. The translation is CASSSHFSYEQYF.